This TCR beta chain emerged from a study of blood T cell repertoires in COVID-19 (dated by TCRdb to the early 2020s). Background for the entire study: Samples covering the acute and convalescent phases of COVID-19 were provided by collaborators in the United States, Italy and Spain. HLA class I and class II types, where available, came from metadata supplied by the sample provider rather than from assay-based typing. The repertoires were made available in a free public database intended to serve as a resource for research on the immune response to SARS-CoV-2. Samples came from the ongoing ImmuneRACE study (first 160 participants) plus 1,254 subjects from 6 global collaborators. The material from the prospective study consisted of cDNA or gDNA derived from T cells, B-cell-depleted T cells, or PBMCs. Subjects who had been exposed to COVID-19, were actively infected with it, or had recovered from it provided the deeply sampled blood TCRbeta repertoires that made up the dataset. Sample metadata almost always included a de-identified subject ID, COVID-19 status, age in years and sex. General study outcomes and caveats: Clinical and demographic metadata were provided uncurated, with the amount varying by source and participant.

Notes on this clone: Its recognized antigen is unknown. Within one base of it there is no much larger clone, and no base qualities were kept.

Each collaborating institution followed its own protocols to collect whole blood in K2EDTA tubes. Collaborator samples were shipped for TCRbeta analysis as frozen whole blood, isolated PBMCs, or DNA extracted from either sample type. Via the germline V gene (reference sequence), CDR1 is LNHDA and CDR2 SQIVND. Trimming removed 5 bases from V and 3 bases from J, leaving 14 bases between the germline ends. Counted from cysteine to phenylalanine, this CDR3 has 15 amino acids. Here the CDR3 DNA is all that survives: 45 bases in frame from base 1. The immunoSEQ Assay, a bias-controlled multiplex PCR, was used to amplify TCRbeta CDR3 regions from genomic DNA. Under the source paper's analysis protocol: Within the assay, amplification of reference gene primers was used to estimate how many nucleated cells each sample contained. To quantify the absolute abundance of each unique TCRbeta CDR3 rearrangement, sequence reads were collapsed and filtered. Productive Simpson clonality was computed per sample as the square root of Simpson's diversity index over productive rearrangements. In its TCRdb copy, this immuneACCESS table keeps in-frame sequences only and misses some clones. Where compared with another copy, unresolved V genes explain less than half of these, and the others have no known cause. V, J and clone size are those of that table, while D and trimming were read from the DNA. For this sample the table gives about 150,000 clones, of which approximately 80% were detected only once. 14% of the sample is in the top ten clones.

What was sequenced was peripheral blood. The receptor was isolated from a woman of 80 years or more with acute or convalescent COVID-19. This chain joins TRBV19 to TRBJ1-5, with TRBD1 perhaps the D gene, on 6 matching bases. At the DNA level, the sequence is TGTGCCAGTAGTTCCAAACAGGGATACAATCAGCCCCAGCATTTT. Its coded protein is CASSSKQGYNQPQHF. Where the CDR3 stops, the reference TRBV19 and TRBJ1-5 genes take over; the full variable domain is DGGITQSPKYLFRKEGQNVTLSCEQNLNHDAMYWYRQDPGQGLRLIYYSQIVNDFQKGDIAEGYSVSREKKESFPLTVTSAQKNPTAFYLCASSSKQGYNQPQHFGDGTRLSIL.